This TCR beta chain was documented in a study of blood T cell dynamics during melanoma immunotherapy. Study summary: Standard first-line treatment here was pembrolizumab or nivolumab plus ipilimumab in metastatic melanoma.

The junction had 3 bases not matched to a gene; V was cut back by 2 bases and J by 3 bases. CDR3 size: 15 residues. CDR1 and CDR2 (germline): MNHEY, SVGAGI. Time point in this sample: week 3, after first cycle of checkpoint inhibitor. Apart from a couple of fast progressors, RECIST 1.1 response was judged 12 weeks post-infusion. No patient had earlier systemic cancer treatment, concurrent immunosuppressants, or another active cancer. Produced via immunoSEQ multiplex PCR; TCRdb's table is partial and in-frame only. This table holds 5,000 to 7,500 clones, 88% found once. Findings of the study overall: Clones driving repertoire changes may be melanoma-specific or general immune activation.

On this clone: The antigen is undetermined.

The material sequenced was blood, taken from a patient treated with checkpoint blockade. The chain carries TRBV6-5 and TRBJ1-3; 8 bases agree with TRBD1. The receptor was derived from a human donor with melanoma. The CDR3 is CASSYRTGNGNTIYF. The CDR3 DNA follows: TGTGCCAGCAGTTACAGGACAGGGAATGGAAACACCATATATTTT.